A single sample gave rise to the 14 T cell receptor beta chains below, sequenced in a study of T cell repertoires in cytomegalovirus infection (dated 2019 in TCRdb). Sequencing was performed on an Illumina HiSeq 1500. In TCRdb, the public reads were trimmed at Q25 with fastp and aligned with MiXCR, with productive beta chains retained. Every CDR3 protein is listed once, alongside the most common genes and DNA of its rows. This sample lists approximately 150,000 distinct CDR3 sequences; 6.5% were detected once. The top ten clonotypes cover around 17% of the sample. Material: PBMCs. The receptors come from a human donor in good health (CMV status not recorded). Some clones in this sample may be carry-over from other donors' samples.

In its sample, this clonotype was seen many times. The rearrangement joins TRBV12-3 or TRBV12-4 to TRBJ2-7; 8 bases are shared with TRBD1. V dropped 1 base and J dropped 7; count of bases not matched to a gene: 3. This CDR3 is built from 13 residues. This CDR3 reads CASSLGGDREQYF. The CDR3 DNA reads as TGTGCCAGCAGTTTAGGAGGGGACAGGGAGCAGTACTTC.

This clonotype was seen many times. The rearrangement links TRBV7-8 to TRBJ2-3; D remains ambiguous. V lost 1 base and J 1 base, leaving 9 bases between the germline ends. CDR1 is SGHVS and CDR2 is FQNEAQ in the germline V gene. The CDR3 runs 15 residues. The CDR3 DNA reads TGTGCCAGCAGCTTAGAGATTGTACGCACAGATACGCAGTATTTT. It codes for CASSLEIVRTDTQYF. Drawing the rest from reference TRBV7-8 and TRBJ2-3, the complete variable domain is GAGVSQSPRYKVAKRGQDVALRCDPISGHVSLFWYQQALGQGPEFLTYFQNEAQLDKSGLPSDRFFAERPEGSVSTLKIQRTQQEDSAVYLCASSLEIVRTDTQYFGPGTRLTVL.

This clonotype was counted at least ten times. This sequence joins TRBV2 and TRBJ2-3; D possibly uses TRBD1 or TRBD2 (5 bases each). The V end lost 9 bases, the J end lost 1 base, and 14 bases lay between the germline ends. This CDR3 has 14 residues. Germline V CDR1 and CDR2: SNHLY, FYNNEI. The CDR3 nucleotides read TGTGCCAGAACCCGGGAAGGGGGCACAGATACGCAGTATTTT. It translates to CARTREGGTDTQYF.

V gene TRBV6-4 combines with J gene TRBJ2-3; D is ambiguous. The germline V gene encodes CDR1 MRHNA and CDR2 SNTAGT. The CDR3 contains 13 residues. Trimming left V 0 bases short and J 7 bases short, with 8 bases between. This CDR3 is CASSDSRSYTQYF. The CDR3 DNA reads TGTGCCAGCAGTGACTCGAGGTCATATACGCAGTATTTT.

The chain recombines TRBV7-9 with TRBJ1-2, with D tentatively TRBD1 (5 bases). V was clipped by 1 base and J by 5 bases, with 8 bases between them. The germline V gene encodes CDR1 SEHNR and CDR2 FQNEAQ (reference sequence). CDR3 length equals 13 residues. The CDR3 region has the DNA TGTGCCAGCAGCTTAGAGACAGATTATGGCTACACCTTC. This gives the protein CASSLETDYGYTF.

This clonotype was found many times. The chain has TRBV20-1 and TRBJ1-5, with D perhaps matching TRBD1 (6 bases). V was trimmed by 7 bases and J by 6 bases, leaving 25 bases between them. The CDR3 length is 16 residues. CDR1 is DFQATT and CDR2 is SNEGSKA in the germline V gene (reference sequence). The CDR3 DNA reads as TGCAGTGGCACAGTTTACGGGGCAGGGGAAGCTCAGCCCCAGCATTTT. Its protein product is CSGTVYGAGEAQPQHF.

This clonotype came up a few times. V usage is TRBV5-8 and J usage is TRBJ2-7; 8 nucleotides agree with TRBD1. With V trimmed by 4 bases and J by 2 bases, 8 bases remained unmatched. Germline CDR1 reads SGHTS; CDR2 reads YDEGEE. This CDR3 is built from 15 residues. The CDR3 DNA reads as TGTGCCAGCAGCACGGCCCGGACAGGGACCTACGAGCAGTACTTC. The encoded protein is CASSTARTGTYEQYF.

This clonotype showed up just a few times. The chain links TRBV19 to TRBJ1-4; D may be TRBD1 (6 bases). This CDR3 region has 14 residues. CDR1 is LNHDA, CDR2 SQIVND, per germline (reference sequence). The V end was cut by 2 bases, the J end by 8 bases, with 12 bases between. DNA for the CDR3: TGTGCCAGTAGTATAAGGTTGACAGGAGAAAAACTGTTTTTT. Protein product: CASSIRLTGEKLFF.

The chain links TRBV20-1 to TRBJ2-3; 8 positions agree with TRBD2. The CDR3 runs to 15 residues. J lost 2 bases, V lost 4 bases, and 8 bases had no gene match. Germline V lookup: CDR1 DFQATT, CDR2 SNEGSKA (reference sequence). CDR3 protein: CSATLRAGVTDTQYF. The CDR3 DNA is TGCAGTGCTACCCTTCGAGCGGGGGTCACAGATACGCAGTATTTT.

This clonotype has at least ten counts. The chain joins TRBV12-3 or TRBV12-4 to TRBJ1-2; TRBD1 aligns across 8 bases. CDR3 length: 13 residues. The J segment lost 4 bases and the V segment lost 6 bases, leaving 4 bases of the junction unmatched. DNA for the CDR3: TGTGCCAGCAGCCATGGACAGGGCTATGGCTACACCTTC. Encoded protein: CASSHGQGYGYTF.

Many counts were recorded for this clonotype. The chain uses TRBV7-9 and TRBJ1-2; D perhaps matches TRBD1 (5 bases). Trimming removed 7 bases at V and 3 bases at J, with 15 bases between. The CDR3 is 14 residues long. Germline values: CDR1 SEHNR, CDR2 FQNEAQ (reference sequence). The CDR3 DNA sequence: TGTGCCAGCACCCGAGGTGGGGCCCACTATGGCTACACCTTC. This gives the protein CASTRGGAHYGYTF.

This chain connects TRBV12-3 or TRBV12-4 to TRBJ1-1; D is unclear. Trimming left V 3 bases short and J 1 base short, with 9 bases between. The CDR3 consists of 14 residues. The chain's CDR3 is CASSFLTGNTEAFF. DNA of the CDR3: TGTGCCAGCAGTTTCCTAACCGGGAACACTGAAGCTTTCTTT.

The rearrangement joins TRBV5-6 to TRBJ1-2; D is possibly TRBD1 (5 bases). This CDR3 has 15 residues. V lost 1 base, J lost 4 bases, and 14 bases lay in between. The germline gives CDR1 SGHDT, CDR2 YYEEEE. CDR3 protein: CASSLFDSWVYGYTF. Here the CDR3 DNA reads TGTGCCAGCAGCTTGTTTGACAGTTGGGTCTATGGCTACACCTTC.

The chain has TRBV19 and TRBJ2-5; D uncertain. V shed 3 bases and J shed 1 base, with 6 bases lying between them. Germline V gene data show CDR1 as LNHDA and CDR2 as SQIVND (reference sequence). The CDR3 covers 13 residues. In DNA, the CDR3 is TGTGCCAGTAGTATTAACACCCAAGAGACCCAGTACTTC. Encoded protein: CASSINTQETQYF.